This passage covers 3 T cell receptor beta chains from one sample sequenced in a study of T cell repertoires in cytomegalovirus infection. TCRdb re-called the reads with MiXCR, one entry per CDR3 protein. Among about 330,000 distinct CDR3 sequences, more than 8% were seen once, and the ten largest hold around 4%. Sequencing was carried out using PBMCs. All receptors come from a human donor in good health (CMV status not recorded). Some clones in this sample may be carry-over from other donors' samples.

This clonotype was seen a few times. V usage is TRBV28 and J usage is TRBJ1-4; 8 bases line up with TRBD1. Germline trimming cut 4 bases from V and 0 bases from J; bases unmatched to any gene: 7. The germline V gene has CDR1 MDHEN and CDR2 SYDVKM. This CDR3 comprises 17 residues. The CDR3 coding sequence is TGTGCCAGCAGTTCCACTGGACAGGGTGCAACTAATGAAAAACTGTTTTTT. This codes for CASSSTGQGATNEKLFF. Together with reference TRBV28 and TRBJ1-4, the CDR3 gives the full variable domain: DVKVTQSSRYLVKRTGEKVFLECVQDMDHENMFWYRQDPGLGLRLIYFSYDVKMKEKGDIPEGYSVSREKKERFSLILESASTNQTSMYLCASSSTGQGATNEKLFFGSGTQLSVL.

This clonotype was detected ten times or more. The V call is TRBV7-2, the J call TRBJ1-1; D is possibly TRBD1 (5 bases). Trimming removed 1 base from V and 4 bases from J, with 10 bases in between. Germline V CDR1 and CDR2: SGHTA, FQGNSA. This CDR3 comprises 14 residues. The chain's CDR3 is CASSLVGDLTEAFF. The CDR3 DNA reads as TGTGCCAGCAGCTTAGTGGGGGATCTCACTGAAGCTTTCTTT.

This clonotype was observed at least ten times. The chain uses TRBV7-6 and TRBJ1-4; possible D gene TRBD1, 6 bases. Trimming shortened V by 3 bases and J by 5 bases, and 13 bases separated the two germline ends. The CDR3 spans 15 residues. From germline, CDR1 is SGHVS and CDR2 FNYEAQ. Here the CDR3 reads CASSLGPGVNEKLFF. The CDR3 coding sequence is TGTGCCAGCAGCTTGGGGCCAGGGGTGAATGAAAAACTGTTTTTT. Based on the CDR3 plus reference TRBV7-6 and TRBJ1-4, the full variable domain is GAGVSQSPRYKVTKRGQDVALRCDPISGHVSLYWYRQALGQGPEFLTYFNYEAQQDKSGLPNDRFSAERPEGSISTLTIQRTEQRDSAMYRCASSLGPGVNEKLFFGSGTQLSVL.